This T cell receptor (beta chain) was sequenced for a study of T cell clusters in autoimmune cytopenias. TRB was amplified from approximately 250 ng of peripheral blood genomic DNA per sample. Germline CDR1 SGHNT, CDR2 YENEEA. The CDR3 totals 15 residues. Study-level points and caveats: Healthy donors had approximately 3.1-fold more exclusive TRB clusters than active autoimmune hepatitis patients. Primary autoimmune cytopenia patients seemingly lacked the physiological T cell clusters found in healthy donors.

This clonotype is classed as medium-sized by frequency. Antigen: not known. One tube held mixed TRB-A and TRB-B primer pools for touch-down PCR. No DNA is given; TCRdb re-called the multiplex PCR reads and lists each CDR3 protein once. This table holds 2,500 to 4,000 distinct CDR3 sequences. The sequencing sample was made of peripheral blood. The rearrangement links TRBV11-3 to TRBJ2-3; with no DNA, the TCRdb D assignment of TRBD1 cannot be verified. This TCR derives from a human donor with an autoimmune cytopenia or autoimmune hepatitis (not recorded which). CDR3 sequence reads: CASSFPGGGTDTQYF.